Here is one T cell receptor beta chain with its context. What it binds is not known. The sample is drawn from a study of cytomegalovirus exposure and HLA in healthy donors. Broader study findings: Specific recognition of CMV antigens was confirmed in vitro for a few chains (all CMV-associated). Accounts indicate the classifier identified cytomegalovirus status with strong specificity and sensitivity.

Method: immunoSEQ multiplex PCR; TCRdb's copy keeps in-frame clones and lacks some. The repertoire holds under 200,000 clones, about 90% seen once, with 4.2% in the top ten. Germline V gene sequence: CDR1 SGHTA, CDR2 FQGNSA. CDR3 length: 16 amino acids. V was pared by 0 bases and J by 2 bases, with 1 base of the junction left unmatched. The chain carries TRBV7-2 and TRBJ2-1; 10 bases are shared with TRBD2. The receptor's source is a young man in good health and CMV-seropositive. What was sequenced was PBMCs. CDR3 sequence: CASSLALAGAYNEQFF. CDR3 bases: TGTGCCAGCAGCTTAGCGCTAGCGGGAGCCTACAATGAGCAGTTCTTC.